The sequence of this T cell receptor (beta chain) was determined in a study of cytomegalovirus exposure and HLA in healthy donors (dated by TCRdb to the late 2010s). For the study in its entirety: An earlier analysis of roughly 500 of the donors reported roughly 270 Gb of sequence data and around 120 million unique TCR beta sequences from some 180 million T cells. Roughly 300 gigabases of sequencing data and around 80 million unique TCR sequences made up an early release that covered fewer than 650 HLA-typed donors. Among the approximately 400 genotyped donors, approximately 77% belonged to the genetic ancestry cluster associated with self-reported Caucasian donors. The study was designed to test whether signatures of past pathogen exposure could be identified by cataloging public T cell receptors. Using immunosequencing, the study profiled T cell repertoires from 666 subjects and related those repertoires to cytomegalovirus serostatus. A separate validation cohort of 90 to 150 different subjects was used in addition to the roughly 720-subject first cohort. The study combined high-throughput TCR immunosequencing, statistical association of individual TCRs with disease status, and machine learning to predict cytomegalovirus infection status. To study patterns of TCR occurrence, a later analysis re-analyzed previously published TCR beta repertoires from more than 550 donors and added high-resolution HLA genotyping. Rather than using new phenotypic data, the later analysis identified candidate immune exposures from TCR beta sequences and from how often those sequences occurred across donors. To decide whether each TCR beta V gene segment behaved as functional or pseudogenic, an earlier analysis of some 580 of the donors relied on high-throughput TCR beta sequencing. Alongside the repertoire data, information on donor age, sex, ethnicity and CMV serostatus was compiled. A later genetic analysis took genome-wide SNP genotypes for about three fifths of the roughly 700 donors and used that subset as a discovery cohort. Every discovery cohort repertoire had been produced on one sequencing platform. Class I and class II HLA loci were covered by the typing at four-digit resolution. Typing coverage varied by locus: roughly 629-640 donors for A, B, C, DRB1 and DQB1; roughly 500 for DQA1; more than 600 for DPA1; around 490 for DPB1. Roughly 5 DR-DQ haplotypes were handled as single units for association and clustering, since linkage in the cohort was strong. Among some 400 genotyped donors of the cohort, an average of around 220,000 unique TCR beta nucleotide sequences was sequenced per donor, of which 15% to 20% were non-productive. Study-level results and caveats: When HLA alleles, especially DR and DQ, strongly co-occurred, TCR associations were difficult to assign to individual alleles. In the study, approximately 160 TCR beta chains were listed as associated with cytomegalovirus. Because some donors lacked HLA typing at each locus, the association tests relied only on the typed subset. According to a later analysis, TCR association rates differed among HLA loci, with DRB1 alleles showing the most associated TCRs and HLA-C alleles showing the fewest. In a later genetic analysis, fewer N-insertions in productive TCRs were reported among donors in an Asian-associated ancestry cluster than the roughly 640-donor mean. According to a later analysis, parvovirus B19, influenza, CMV and Epstein-Barr virus appeared linked to several top co-occurrence clusters. Immune exposure information for the cohort was limited to CMV serostatus. In an earlier analysis of some 540 of the donors, most TCR beta V segments appeared in productive rearrangements about 87% or about 30% of the time, broadly matching IMGT annotations. Linkage disequilibrium might explain the correlated functional status among segregating V segments, but an unknown experimental factor could not be ruled out. Specific HLA alleles were associated with 18,000 or so TCR beta sequences at a false discovery rate of 0.05 in a later analysis. A further reported finding was that TCR beta sequences accurately predicted the HLA-A and HLA-B alleles for most subjects in the first cohort. Because counts were too low, some 16 rarely observed V segments, including chromosome 9 orphons, were excluded from the earlier analysis of 587 of the donors. The sequencing pipeline was judged likely to have produced a cluster of highly shared sequence variants as a technical artifact. According to the authors, the approach could potentially be generalized to other disease states and immunological phenotypes. Most CMV-associated TCR beta chains appeared to be HLA-restricted in a later analysis, and the HLA associations seemed to be driven largely by CMV exposure. The 87-base-pair reads could not distinguish some IMGT-functional V segments, including TRBV6-2 and TRBV6-3, so those segments were excluded. Only TCR beta chains were sequenced in this cohort, and the absence of alpha or paired-chain data limited detectable features. Sequencing depth was assumed to be roughly uniform across donors in the presence/absence analyses, though that assumption may not hold. Most TCR sequences were seen in very few donors, while some public TCRs were found in many individuals. Three of the identified cytomegalovirus-associated TCR beta chains were confirmed in vitro to be specific for cytomegalovirus antigens. Compared with equally common non-associated chains, HLA-associated TCR beta chains in a later analysis were more clonally expanded and had lower generation probabilities. A later genetic analysis associated a missense DCLRE1C variant with V-gene and J-gene trimming of TCR beta chains, and an independent cohort replicated the association. In both the original and validation cohorts, the classifier was reported to diagnose cytomegalovirus status with high specificity and sensitivity.

The cohort comprised some 680 healthy bone marrow donors. Cohort members were all nominally healthy when sampled, although unrecorded immune exposures were likely present. CMV serostatus was positive for 250 to 300 and negative for about 50% of the roughly 700 cohort members, and was not recorded for this donor. A peripheral blood sample was provided by each donor, and peripheral blood mononuclear cells were used for TCR beta sequencing. Genomic DNA extraction from the blood cell samples was performed with the Qiagen DNeasy Blood Extraction Kit. As concerns this clone: Its antigen is still unknown. No base-level quality is on record; no much larger clone is a single base apart.

The CDR3 runs 15 residues from the cysteine to the phenylalanine. The CDR3 DNA has 45 bases and is translated from base 1. V gives up 2 bases and J gives up 5 bases, and the segment between their germline ends measures 12 bases. The germline V gene (reference sequence) provides CDR1 MNHNY and CDR2 SVGAGI. Library prep was done by the immunoSEQ multiplex PCR assay. The multiplex PCR relied on a mix of 60 forward primers for TCR Vbeta segments and 13 reverse primers for TCR Jbeta segments. Amplification of the CDR3 region of rearranged TCR beta genes was performed with a multiplex PCR assay on genomic DNA. The Illumina HiSeq System was used to sequence the amplified TCR beta libraries as 87-base-pair reads. The published analysis was carried out like this. In a later analysis, approximately 74 million unique TCR beta chains were counted across the 500 to 850 repertoires, and roughly 9.9 million of these chains were shared by at least two donors. To remove PCR and sequencing errors, raw reads were error-corrected and collapsed into unique sequences using a nearest-neighbor algorithm that merged closely related sequences. Alignment of CDR3 sequences to IMGT reference sequences was used to assign V, D and J gene segments. For a sequence to be retained, a match of at least six nucleotides to both a V gene segment and a J gene segment was required. A rearrangement counted as productive if the CDR3 had no stop codons and remained in frame with V and J, and every other rearrangement counted as non-productive. Following IMGT convention, CDR3 was defined as the stretch from the second conserved V-encoded cysteine to the conserved J-encoded phenylalanine. Sequences without an unambiguous match to a single V gene segment were excluded from the earlier analysis of a few hundred of the donors. An earlier analysis of 500 to 700 of the donors classified V segments as functional when productive rearrangements were above 56.7% and as segregating when the standard deviation between donors was above 5%. A statistical classification framework was built to diagnose cytomegalovirus status from the catalog of TCR beta chain sequences. V and J gene assignment, in a later analysis, came from comparing TCR nucleotide sequences with IMGT/GENE-DB human TR gene sequences. The TCRdist pipeline was used in a later analysis to assign CDR3 sequences and most-parsimonious VDJ recombination scenarios. In a later analysis, each TCR beta chain was defined by its CDR3 amino acid sequence together with its V-gene family, and reads without a unique V-gene family were excluded. To address suspected cross-contamination and a sequencing artifact, a later analysis removed roughly 580 highly shared, low-generation-probability nucleotide sequences. In a later analysis, a clonal expansion index was calculated for each public chain from normalized within-repertoire ranks of inferred template counts. Generation probabilities in a later analysis came from a VDJ recombination model fitted to out-of-frame rearrangements, and those results were checked against IGoR. Hypergeometric tests were used in a later analysis to score TCR-TCR, TCR-HLA and TCR-CMV co-occurrence, with a repertoire-size bias correction applied to the TCR pairs. A later analysis estimated false discovery rates by permuting HLA or CMV assignments 20 times. A later analysis grouped co-occurring TCRs with DBSCAN, adding TCRdist sequence similarity when clustering within HLA-allele-positive subsets. For co-occurrence clustering, repertoires with fewer than 30,000 or more than 120,000 public chains were excluded, along with roughly 5 repertoires with anomalous nucleotide sharing. TCRdb obtained this table from immuneACCESS and retained in-frame rearrangements with V and J assigned. These tables miss some clones; where compared with another copy, unresolved V genes account for less than half of the shortfall, and the remainder is unexplained. That table is the source of V, J and clone size, and D and trimming were worked out from the DNA. The sample table shows around 160,000 clones, and approximately 79% are seen once. Approximately 1.8% of the sample rests with the top ten.

The specimen sequenced was PBMCs. The sequence links TRBV6-6 to TRBJ1-4; the best D guess is TRBD1, with 5 bases matching. The receptor was isolated from a human donor in good health. The CDR3 region: CASSYPEQENEKLFF. The sequenced DNA: TGTGCCAGCAGTTACCCGGAACAGGAGAATGAAAAACTGTTTTTT.